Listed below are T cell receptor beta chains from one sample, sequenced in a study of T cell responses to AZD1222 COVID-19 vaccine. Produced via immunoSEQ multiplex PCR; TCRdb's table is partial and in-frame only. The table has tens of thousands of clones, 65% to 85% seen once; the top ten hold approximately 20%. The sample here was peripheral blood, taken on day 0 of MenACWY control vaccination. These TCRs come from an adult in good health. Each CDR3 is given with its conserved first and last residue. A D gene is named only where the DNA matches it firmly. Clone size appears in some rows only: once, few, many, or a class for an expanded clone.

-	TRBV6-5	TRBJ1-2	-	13	CASRPTASGGYTF	TGTGCCAGCAGACCGACCGCCTCAGGGGGCTACACCTTC
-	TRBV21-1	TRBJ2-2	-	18	CASSKLQLTGTNTGELFF	TGTGCCAGCAGCAAATTACAATTGACAGGAACGAACACCGGGGAGCTGTTTTTT
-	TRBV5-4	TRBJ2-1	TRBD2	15	CASSLADGSYNEQFF	TGTGCCAGTAGTCTAGCGGATGGCTCCTACAATGAGCAGTTCTTC
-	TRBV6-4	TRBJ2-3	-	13	CASSVERGDTQYF	TGTGCCAGCAGTGTTGAGCGAGGCGATACGCAGTATTTT
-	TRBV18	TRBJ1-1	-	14	CASSPRGPDTEAFF	TGTGCCAGCTCACCCCGGGGGCCTGACACTGAAGCTTTCTTT
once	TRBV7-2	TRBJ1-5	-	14	CASSFNRVGQPQHF	TGTGCCAGCAGCTTCAACAGGGTGGGTCAGCCCCAGCATTTT
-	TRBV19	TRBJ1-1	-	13	CASSMSGNTEAFF	TGTGCCAGTAGTATGAGTGGGAACACTGAAGCTTTCTTT
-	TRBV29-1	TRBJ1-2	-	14	CSVEYHQGGYGYTF	TGCAGCGTTGAGTACCACCAGGGAGGCTATGGCTACACCTTC
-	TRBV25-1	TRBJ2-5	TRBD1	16	CASSEYAGTAQETQYF	TGTGCCAGCAGTGAATATGCCGGGACAGCCCAAGAGACCCAGTACTTC
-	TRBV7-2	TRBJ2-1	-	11	CASSPYNEQFF	TGTGCCAGCAGCCCCTACAATGAGCAGTTCTTC
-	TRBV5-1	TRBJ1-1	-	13	CASTLGGSGEAFF	TGCGCCAGCACTCTCGGGGGATCGGGTGAAGCTTTCTTT
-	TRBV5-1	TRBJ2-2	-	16	CASSLYGLGGGGELFF	TGCGCCAGCAGCTTGTATGGGCTCGGGGGCGGCGGGGAGCTGTTTTTT
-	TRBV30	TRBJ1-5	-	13	CASDSQGNQPQHF	TGTGCCAGTGATTCTCAGGGAAATCAGCCCCAGCATTTT
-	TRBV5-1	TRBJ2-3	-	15	CASSSDIARGDTQYF	TGCGCCAGCAGTTCGGACATCGCCAGGGGAGATACGCAGTATTTT
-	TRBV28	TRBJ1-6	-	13	CASSFPESSPLHF	TGTGCCAGCAGTTTTCCTGAATCTTCACCCCTCCACTTT
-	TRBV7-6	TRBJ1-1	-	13	CASSLGRRTEAFF	TGTGCCAGCAGCTTAGGCAGGCGCACTGAAGCTTTCTTT
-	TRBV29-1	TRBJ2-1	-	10	CSVGNNEQFF	TGCAGCGTTGGCAACAATGAGCAGTTCTTC
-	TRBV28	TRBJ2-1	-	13	CASSSLQYNEQFF	TGTGCCAGCAGTTCTTTACAATACAATGAGCAGTTCTTC
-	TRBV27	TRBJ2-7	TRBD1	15	CASTLAGTGDNEQYF	TGTGCCAGCACCCTGGCCGGGACAGGTGACAACGAGCAGTACTTC
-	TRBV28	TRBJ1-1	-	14	CASSPGGPNTEAFF	TGTGCCAGCAGCCCCGGAGGGCCGAACACTGAAGCTTTCTTT
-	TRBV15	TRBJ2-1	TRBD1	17	CATSLGGQGTIYNEQFF	TGTGCCACCAGCTTAGGTGGACAGGGAACAATCTACAATGAGCAGTTCTTC
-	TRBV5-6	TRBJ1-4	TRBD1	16	CASSLVRGRANEKLFF	TGTGCCAGCAGCTTGGTGAGGGGGCGAGCTAATGAAAAACTGTTTTTT
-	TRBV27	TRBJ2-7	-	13	CASSLVASYEQYF	TGTGCCAGCAGTTTAGTGGCCTCCTACGAGCAGTACTTC
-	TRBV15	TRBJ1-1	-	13	CATSQAMNTEAFF	TGTGCCACCAGCCAGGCTATGAACACTGAAGCTTTCTTT
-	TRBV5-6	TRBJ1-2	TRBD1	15	CASSLAGDRDYGYTF	TGTGCCAGCAGCTTGGCCGGGGACAGGGATTATGGCTACACCTTC
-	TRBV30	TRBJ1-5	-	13	CAWSAGPNQPQHF	TGTGCCTGGAGTGCAGGGCCAAATCAGCCCCAGCATTTT
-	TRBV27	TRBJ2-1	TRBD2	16	CASSLTSGSRGYEQFF	TGTGCCAGCAGTTTGACTAGCGGGAGTCGGGGTTATGAGCAGTTCTTC